This TCR beta chain was profiled in a study of post-analysis software for immune sequencing data. Study-level background: The disease courses covered relapsing-remitting, secondary progressive and progressive-relapsing multiple sclerosis.

As regards this clonotype: Its target is unknown.

General study results and limits: Among multiple sclerosis patients, normalized Chao1 diversity was significantly below that of controls. With F measure, samples from one preparation batch clustered together strongly.

TCR beta cDNA libraries included unique molecular identifiers. When about 1 to 11 million T cells were used, they gave hundreds of thousands of cDNA molecules. In TCRdb, the PCR reads were re-called with MiXCR into one record per CDR3 protein. The table includes about half a million distinct CDR3 sequences, around a third detected once. The receptor's source is a girl aged 2-17 years with multiple sclerosis. Specimen: blood.

The CDR3 here is CAIGPGGARTGELFF. The CDR3 DNA is TGTGCCATCGGTCCAGGGGGCGCGAGGACCGGGGAGCTGTTTTTT. The chain links TRBV10-3 to TRBJ2-2; 8 bases match TRBD1. Germline V CDR1 and CDR2: ENHRY, SYGVKD. This CDR3 is 15 amino acids long. V shed 8 bases, J shed 5 bases, and the junction held 10 bases outside the gene matches.